A single sample is the source of the 29 T cell receptor beta chains below, sequenced in a study of blood T cells in healthy people across ages. A second 7 to 11 cycle PCR used barcoded and J-beta primers. A single record per CDR3 protein comes from TCRdb applying MiXCR to the 5' RACE reads. The repertoire has approximately 580,000 distinct CDR3 sequences, about 25% of them found once; the top ten carry 8.7%. These data also formed part of another study, on T cells of mothers and their children.

Sample: blood. All receptors come from a boy between 5 and 17 years old in good health.

A few counts support this clonotype. The chain carries TRBV6-1 and TRBJ2-5, with D unclear. This CDR3 is built from 14 residues. Germline loops: CDR1 MNHNS, CDR2 SASEGT. The germline V and J ends were trimmed by 2 bases and 3 bases, with 10 bases remaining between them. The chain's CDR3 is CASSEPFRKETQYF. In DNA form, the CDR3 reads TGTGCCAGCAGTGAACCTTTCCGCAAAGAGACCCAGTACTTC.

This clonotype was seen only a few times. The rearrangement links TRBV6-1 to TRBJ2-7; 9 bases fit TRBD1. Trimming removed 6 bases from V and 1 base from J; junction bases left unmatched: 7. The CDR3 spans 15 residues. Germline V lookup: CDR1 MNHNS, CDR2 SASEGT. The CDR3 spells CASRGQGEDSYEQYF. CDR3 in DNA: TGTGCCAGCAGGGGACAGGGTGAAGATTCCTACGAGCAGTACTTC.

This clonotype was picked up many times. The chain carries TRBV28 and TRBJ2-3; D remains unclear. This CDR3 is 17 amino acids long. In germline, CDR1 is MDHEN, CDR2 SYDVKM. V was trimmed by 1 base and J by 2 bases, leaving 16 bases between them. DNA of the CDR3: TGTGCCAGCAGTTTATCGGTCGCCCTTGCGGACACAGATACGCAGTATTTT. This codes for CASSLSVALADTDTQYF.

This rearrangement joins TRBV28 to TRBJ2-1, with D maybe TRBD1 (6 bases). This CDR3 is built from 15 residues. Deletions cut 7 bases from V and 0 bases from J, with 13 bases between. Germline V gives CDR1 MDHEN, CDR2 SYDVKM. CDR3 sequence: CASTIRGSSYNEQFF. As DNA, the CDR3 is TGTGCCAGCACCATCAGGGGCAGCTCCTACAATGAGCAGTTCTTC. Supplemented by reference TRBV28 and TRBJ2-1, the full variable domain reads DVKVTQSSRYLVKRTGEKVFLECVQDMDHENMFWYRQDPGLGLRLIYFSYDVKMKEKGDIPEGYSVSREKKERFSLILESASTNQTSMYLCASTIRGSSYNEQFFGPGTRLTVL.

V gene TRBV27 combines with J gene TRBJ2-5; 7 bases line up with TRBD1. Germline V CDR1 and CDR2: MNHEY, SMNVEV (reference sequence). This CDR3 comprises 14 residues. Trimming removed 8 bases from V and 1 base from J; junction bases left unmatched: 7. The CDR3 loop reads CASENRDSQETQYF. The DNA of the CDR3 is TGTGCCAGCGAGAATAGGGACAGCCAAGAGACCCAGTACTTC.

In this sample, this clonotype turned up a few times. This chain uses TRBV20-1 with TRBJ2-7; the D gene is possibly TRBD2 (5 bases). V was pared by 5 bases and J by 0 bases, with 8 bases between. The CDR3 covers 12 residues. Germline CDR1 and CDR2: DFQATT and SNEGSKA (reference sequence). CDR3 DNA sequence: TGCAGTGCTCGACTATACTCCTACGAGCAGTACTTC. Translating it yields CSARLYSYEQYF.

This clonotype was found a few times. The rearrangement links TRBV12-3 or TRBV12-4 to TRBJ1-1, with D unclear. V shed 1 base and J shed 5 bases, with 8 bases lying between them. The CDR3 contains 13 residues. CDR3 coding DNA: TGTGCCAGCAGTTTAGGTCCGGGGACTGAAGCTTTCTTT. Encoded protein: CASSLGPGTEAFF.

This clonotype showed up just a few times. V gene TRBV7-9 combines with J gene TRBJ2-5; 12 bases are a match to TRBD1. With the DNA end fitting TRBJ2-7 better, the J assignment may be wrong. The germline CDR1 and CDR2 sequences are SEHNR and FQNEAQ (reference sequence). The CDR3 extends over 14 amino acids. CDR3 protein: CASSGDRGPYEQYF. In DNA form, the CDR3 reads TGTGCCAGCAGCGGGGACAGGGGGCCCTACGAGCAGTACTTC.

The gene calls are TRBV28 and TRBJ1-6, with TRBD1 as a possible D gene (6 bases). The V end lost 3 bases, the J end lost 6 bases, and 12 bases lay between the germline ends. Germline assignment: CDR1 MDHEN and CDR2 SYDVKM. This CDR3 has 15 residues. The CDR3 bases are TGTGCCAGCAGTTTGGGGGGGCTGAGTAATTCACCCCTCCACTTT. It specifies CASSLGGLSNSPLHF.

The rearrangement uses TRBV28 and TRBJ2-1, with D possibly being TRBD2 (5 bases). In germline, CDR1 is MDHEN, CDR2 SYDVKM. The CDR3 loop spans 13 amino acids. V was cut by 6 bases and J by 6 bases, with 12 bases left in between. The CDR3 nucleotides are TGTGCCAGCAGCCGGGGTGCGCTCAATGAGCAGTTCTTC. It translates to CASSRGALNEQFF.

This clonotype was counted only a few times. The chain employs TRBV2 and TRBJ1-1; D not certain. The CDR3 runs to 14 residues. Trimming shortened V by 4 bases and J by 1 base, and 10 bases separated the two germline ends. Germline lookup yields CDR1 SNHLY and CDR2 FYNNEI. The CDR3 is CASSGMQQNTEAFF. The CDR3 DNA sequence: TGTGCCAGCAGTGGGATGCAGCAGAACACTGAAGCTTTCTTT. The complete variable domain, with remaining parts taken from reference TRBV2 and TRBJ1-1, reads EPEVTQTPSHQVTQMGQEVILRCVPISNHLYFYWYRQILGQKVEFLVSFYNNEISEKSEIFDDQFSVERPDGSNFTLKIRSTKLEDSAMYFCASSGMQQNTEAFFGQGTRLTVV.

The chain uses TRBV29-1 and TRBJ2-7; tentative D call: TRBD1 (6 bases). The V gene lost 5 bases and the J gene lost 4 bases, with 15 bases spanning the gap. CDR1 and CDR2 from the germline V gene are SQVTM and ANQGSEA. The CDR3 is made up of 13 amino acids. The DNA of the CDR3 is TGCAGCGTTCTGGGCCAGGGGCCTTACGAGCAGTACTTC. Translating gives CSVLGQGPYEQYF.

This clonotype has a handful of counts. This chain connects TRBV5-1 to TRBJ2-7; 12 nucleotides line up with TRBD2. Germline CDR1 reads SGHRS; CDR2 reads YFSETQ. The CDR3 extends over 15 amino acids. The V segment lost 3 bases and the J segment 0 bases; nucleotides outside the gene matches: 1. CDR3 bases: TGCGCCAGCAGCTGGACTAGCGGGGCCTCCTACGAGCAGTACTTC. Amino acids: CASSWTSGASYEQYF.

The chain recombines TRBV5-1 with TRBJ2-7; TRBD2 matches 10 bases. V gave up 0 bases and J gave up 4 bases; unmatched junction bases: 7. CDR1 and CDR2 (germline): SGHRS, YFSETQ. The CDR3 is 16 residues long. The CDR3 sequence: CASSLDPAGGPYEQYF. CDR3 DNA: TGCGCCAGCAGCTTGGATCCAGCGGGAGGGCCTTACGAGCAGTACTTC.

CDR3 DNA: TGTGCCAGCAGCGACCGACTGTTAAATGAGCAGTTCTTC. Protein sequence: CASSDRLLNEQFF. The chain is built from TRBV7-8 and TRBJ2-1, with D unclear. Trimming pared 5 bases from V and 7 bases from J, leaving 12 bases between. The V gene's germline CDR1 is SGHVS and CDR2 FQNEAQ. The length of the CDR3 is 13 residues.

This clonotype was detected only a few times. This rearrangement joins TRBV7-6 to TRBJ2-7; 8 bases match TRBD1. The CDR3 totals 14 residues. After removal of 3 bases from V and 2 bases from J, the junction contained 3 bases not matched to a gene. Germline V CDR1 and CDR2: SGHVS, FNYEAQ. The CDR3 reads CASSLGQATYEQYF. CDR3 nucleotide sequence: TGTGCCAGCAGCTTGGGACAGGCGACCTACGAGCAGTACTTC.

This clonotype was picked up a small number of times. V and J are TRBV5-6 and TRBJ2-1; 13 positions agree with TRBD2. CDR3 size: 14 residues. J lost 8 bases, V lost 4 bases, and 3 bases had no gene match. Germline CDR1 SGHDT, CDR2 YYEEEE. The CDR3 sequence is CASSQTSGRDEQFF. CDR3 DNA sequence: TGTGCCAGCAGCCAAACTAGCGGGAGGGATGAGCAGTTCTTC.

The chain joins TRBV4-1 to TRBJ2-7; the match to TRBD1 covers 7 bases. The germline V gene encodes CDR1 MGHRA and CDR2 YSYEKL. V gave up 2 bases and J gave up 3 bases; unmatched junction bases: 13. The CDR3 consists of 17 residues. CDR3 sequence: CASSQSLAGTASYEQYF. The CDR3 DNA reads TGCGCCAGCAGCCAATCTTTGGCCGGGACAGCTAGCTACGAGCAGTACTTC.

This clonotype occurred a few times. V and J are TRBV20-1 and TRBJ2-7; a possible D gene is TRBD2 (6 bases). Trimming took off 5 bases at V and 2 bases at J, with 16 bases between the two ends. The CDR3 spans 14 residues. Germline V gene data show CDR1 as DFQATT and CDR2 as SNEGSKA (reference sequence). CDR3 residues: CSALEKLAPYEQYF. For the CDR3, the DNA is TGCAGTGCTCTAGAAAAACTAGCCCCCTACGAGCAGTACTTC.

The V and J genes are TRBV29-1 and TRBJ2-1; 9 bases are shared with TRBD1. CDR1 is SQVTM and CDR2 is ANQGSEA in the germline V gene. The junction had 13 bases not matched to a gene; V was cut back by 3 bases and J by 7 bases. The CDR3 has 16 residues. CDR3 nucleotides: TGCAGCGTTGATCTATGGGACAGGGTGGTTAGAAATGAGCAGTTCTTC. Translation: CSVDLWDRVVRNEQFF.

The V and J genes are TRBV12-3 or TRBV12-4 and TRBJ1-5; tentative D call: TRBD1 (5 bases). The germline V and J ends were trimmed by 1 base and 2 bases, with 15 bases remaining between them. The CDR3 length is 17 residues. The CDR3 protein is CASSLVVGQGGNQPQHF. The CDR3 coding sequence is TGTGCCAGCAGTTTAGTGGTCGGGCAGGGTGGCAATCAGCCCCAGCATTTT.

There are a few counts of this clonotype. The J gene is TRBJ1-1, the V gene TRBV6-2 or TRBV6-3; maybe TRBD1 (6 bases). Germline V lookup: CDR1 MNHEY, CDR2 SVGEGT. This CDR3 comprises 12 residues. Between the trimmed V and J ends, which lost 8 bases and 4 bases, there was a span of 11 bases. The CDR3 reads CASGRGGTEAFF. The CDR3 nucleotides read TGTGCCAGCGGCAGGGGTGGCACTGAAGCTTTCTTT.

The CDR3: CASSVVPASNQPQHF. CDR3 DNA sequence: TGTGCCAGCAGTGTAGTTCCGGCGTCAAATCAGCCCCAGCATTTT. The chain joins TRBV6-4 to TRBJ1-5; D gene ambiguous. V gave up 4 bases and J gave up 4 bases, with 14 bases separating them. Germline V gene sequence: CDR1 MRHNA, CDR2 SNTAGT. This CDR3 has 15 amino acids.

This clonotype was found a few times. The V call is TRBV28, the J call TRBJ1-1, with D perhaps matching TRBD1 (5 bases). The CDR3 is 14 residues long. Germline V gives CDR1 MDHEN, CDR2 SYDVKM. V lost 7 bases and J lost 2, with 14 bases in between. The CDR3 region is CASTTGHFNTEAFF. In DNA form, the CDR3 reads TGTGCCAGCACCACGGGGCACTTTAACACTGAAGCTTTCTTT.

The V call is TRBV7-3, the J call TRBJ2-5, with 7 bases identical to TRBD1. With the DNA end fitting TRBJ2-1 better, the J assignment may be wrong. The CDR3 loop spans 13 amino acids. Looked up from germline, CDR1 is SGHTA and CDR2 is FQGTGA. The CDR3 is CASSYDRAGEQFF. In DNA, the CDR3 is TGTGCCAGCAGCTACGACAGGGCAGGCGAGCAGTTCTTC.

The CDR3 sequence is CAIRPGTGDGYTF. The CDR3 coding sequence is TGTGCCATCAGACCCGGGACAGGGGATGGCTACACCTTC. The chain recombines TRBV10-3 with TRBJ1-2; 10 bases align to TRBD1. This CDR3 region has 13 residues. Germline assignment: CDR1 ENHRY and CDR2 SYGVKD. The trim removed 6 bases at V and 6 bases at J, leaving 4 bases unmatched.

V is TRBV12-3 or TRBV12-4 and J is TRBJ2-7; D is perhaps TRBD2 (5 bases). Trimming removed 5 bases at V and 0 bases at J, with 11 bases between. This CDR3 has 14 amino acids. CDR3 loop: CASSLWTDSYEQYF. CDR3 bases: TGTGCCAGCAGTCTCTGGACTGACTCCTACGAGCAGTACTTC.

V usage is TRBV4-3 and J usage is TRBJ2-5; 7 bases align to TRBD2. CDR1 is LGHNA and CDR2 is YSLEER in the germline V gene. This CDR3 spans 16 amino acids. The V and J ends lost 0 bases and 2 bases, in that order; junction bases with no gene match: 6. Here the CDR3 DNA reads TGCGCCAGCAGCCAAGATCCAGCGGGAAGGCAAGAGACCCAGTACTTC. It codes for CASSQDPAGRQETQYF.

This clonotype was counted only a few times. The V and J genes are TRBV6-6 and TRBJ2-7, with D tentatively TRBD1 (5 bases). Germline assignment: CDR1 MNHNY and CDR2 SVGAGI (reference sequence). This CDR3 is 14 amino acids long. V lost 4 bases and J lost 2, with 12 bases in between. In DNA form, the CDR3 reads TGTGCCAGCAGTTCCGTAGACAGCGCCTACGAGCAGTACTTC. Its protein is CASSSVDSAYEQYF.